The rows below give T cell receptor beta chains drawn from one sample of a study of cytomegalovirus exposure and HLA in healthy donors. Clones were read by immunoSEQ multiplex PCR, and TCRdb kept only the in-frame ones, dropping some. Among 220,000 or so clones listed, roughly 84% were seen once. Sequenced input: PBMCs. These TCRs come from a woman aged 18-29 years in good health and CMV-seropositive. The conserved cysteine and the conserved F or W are not part of the CDR3 here. The D gene is left open where the match is weak.

v_gene	d_gene	CDR3aa
TRBV7-9	-	ASSLGGGFQAF
TRBV6-1	-	ASSEGGRRVGAPEQY
TRBV20-1	-	SAGGGTEAF
TRBV7-9	TRBD2	ASSRPGLAGDEQY
TRBV5-1	TRBD1	ASSTGTGSGFYEQY
TRBV28	-	ASSLGLRGYEQF
TRBV7-6	-	ASSPMSVIASFNEQF
TRBV29-1	-	SVAGTKHEAF
TRBV27	-	ASSLSSRAYEQY
TRBV28	TRBD2	ASSYRRSGRGGQF
TRBV5-4	-	ASSPREANYGYT
TRBV4-2	TRBD1	ASSPQGSQPQH
TRBV7-9	-	ASSSSGAQETQY
TRBV7-9	TRBD1	ASSPGDRGRGNTIY
TRBV27	-	ASSYRQDTGELF
TRBV28	-	AVHSVTANYGYT
TRBV29-1	-	SVESDGQTQY
TRBV19	-	ASSPTVSYEQY
TRBV4-1	-	ASSQPTVRGGNTIY
TRBV4-2	TRBD1	ASSPTGGRSVAEAF
TRBV7-3	-	ASSLNLGDSYEQY
TRBV29-1	TRBD2	SVSSGLETQY
TRBV27	-	ASSPHRDVQPQH
TRBV7-6	-	ASSTWTEGYEQY
TRBV5-8	TRBD1	ASSLAIRTGLSYEQY
TRBV9	TRBD2	ASSVGSGWEGSPSTDTQY